This TCR beta chain was profiled in a study of human versus mouse CDR3 diversity and MHC coevolution. Regarding the study as a whole: About 6 MHC II alleles selected the human T cells. Humans had the largest estimated TCR beta repertoire, 1.5 million to 2 million clonotypes.

Libraries were prepared by immunoSEQ multiplex PCR; TCRdb keeps only in-frame clonotypes and omits some of them. Of roughly 80,000 clones listed, around 95% are singletons. This CDR3 is built from 15 residues. Germline trimming cut 6 bases from V and 5 bases from J; bases unmatched to any gene: 10. Germline V gene lookup returns CDR1 SGHTA and CDR2 FQGNSA. For this clone: The antigen remains undetermined.

Source material: naive CD4+ T cells from blood. This sample's subset: CD45RO-negative CD62L-positive naive CD4 T cells. V usage is TRBV7-2 and J usage is TRBJ2-5, with TRBD1 matching 9 bases. The clonotype comes from a person aged 30-70 years in good health. CDR3: CASRARQGGRETQYF. The CDR3 region has the DNA TGTGCCAGCAGAGCACGACAGGGGGGTCGGGAGACCCAGTACTTC.